What follows is one TCR beta chain and its context. Its antigen remains unknown. This entry comes from a study of cytomegalovirus exposure and HLA in healthy donors. General study points: Rarity marked most TCR sequences, yet some public TCRs occurred in many donors. Productive status was seen about 90% or about 30% of the time for most TCR beta V segments in an earlier analysis.

Primers for the PCR totalled 60 Vbeta and 13 Jbeta. Clones were sequenced by immunoSEQ multiplex PCR, and TCRdb holds only the in-frame ones, with some missing. In the table there are 89,000 or so clones, around four fifths of which are singletons. The TCR comes from a woman between 18 and 30 years old in good health and CMV-seropositive. Sequenced sample: PBMCs.

CDR3 sequence: CASSKAGTGYEQYF. CDR3 in DNA: TGTGCCAGCAGTAAAGCGGGAACGGGTTACGAGCAGTACTTC. J is TRBJ2-7 and V is TRBV28, with TRBD2 matching over 7 bases. From germline, CDR1 is MDHEN and CDR2 SYDVKM. V lost 5 bases to trimming and J lost 4 bases; unmatched junction nucleotides: 8. The CDR3 is 14 residues long.